This record concerns one TCR beta chain sequence. The data were obtained in a study of cytomegalovirus exposure and HLA in healthy donors. This PCR relied on a set of 60 Vbeta primers and 13 Jbeta primers. The assay was immunoSEQ multiplex PCR, and TCRdb's table has in-frame clones only and misses some. The data show roughly 120,000 clones, roughly 80% seen once. The sequence was collected from a young man in good health and CMV-seronegative. Sample: PBMCs.

The CDR3 region is CASSRVAQETQYF. CDR3 in DNA: TGTGCCAGCAGTCGGGTGGCCCAGGAGACCCAGTACTTC. The chain couples TRBV5-4 to TRBJ2-5; D unresolved. Germline V lookup: CDR1 SGHNT, CDR2 YYREEE (reference sequence). Trimming took off 5 bases at V and 5 bases at J, with 13 bases between the two ends. The length of the CDR3 is 13 residues.